This TCR beta chain was sequenced for a study of T cell repertoires in cytomegalovirus infection. Across the whole study: Public TCR beta signature analysis indicated the presence of both CMV infection and matching HLA type. Study observations and caveats: Dominating the ex vivo response were TCR beta clonotypes that were CMV-specific and HLA-C-restricted.

TCRdb re-analysed the reads in MiXCR, keeping a single row per CDR3 protein. This table holds some 940,000 distinct CDR3 sequences, around 29% found once. To note about this clonotype: The antigen remains undetermined. One end of the junction is discordant with germline, which a read error may explain.

Germline values: CDR1 SGDLS, CDR2 YYNGEE. CDR3 length: 15 residues. This clonotype originated in a human donor in good health (CMV status not recorded). Some clones in this sample may be carry-over from other donors' samples. The chain recombines TRBV9 with TRBJ2-5; D unresolved. The material was cultured CD8+ T cells from PBMCs, obtained from culture after CMV antigen stimulation. The chain's CDR3 is CVSSVVGNLQETQYF. CDR3 nucleotides: TGTGTCAGCAGCGTAGTCGGCAATCTCCAAGAGACCCAGTACTTC.